This record covers a single T cell receptor (beta chain). Its antigen is currently unknown. CDR1 is SGHKS, CDR2 YYEKEE, per germline (reference sequence). The CDR3 is made up of 12 amino acids. The junction had 6 bases not matched to a gene; V was cut back by 4 bases and J by 11 bases. This sample stems from a study of long-term antiretroviral therapy in people with HIV. Investigators performed immunoSEQ version v3.0 at survey level. The method was immunoSEQ multiplex PCR; TCRdb's version includes in-frame clones alone and lacks a portion of them. The sample holds tens of thousands of clones, around 84% seen once. Study-level findings and limits: CDR3 length ranges were narrower in HIV repertoires than in controls. Pre-ART expanded TRB clones stayed dominant throughout, though often decreasing after ART.

The chain links TRBV5-5 to TRBJ1-1; TRBD1 aligns across 9 bases. The clonotype originates from a man between 60 and 75 years old with HIV. Here the sequenced sample was unsorted PBMCs, taken 1.3 years after starting antiretroviral therapy. The CDR3 DNA follows: TGTGCCAGCAGCCTTTTCGGACAGGGGGCTTTCTTT. Translating it yields CASSLFGQGAFF.